This T cell receptor beta chain stems from a study of molecular identifiers for immune sequencing clone quantification. TCRdb used MiXCR to reprocess the PCR reads, holding one entry per CDR3 protein. The table has over 85,000 distinct CDR3 sequences, 20% to 25% seen once. This clonotype was observed many times. Its antigen is currently unknown. Study-level results: The share of molecules held by clones above 20 RNA copies was over 97% in effector cells and under 1% in naive cells. Among about 1 million naive cells, as was reported, spiked Jurkat TCR RNA from one cell was detectable.

The CDR3 contains 15 residues. CDR1 is SGHRS, CDR2 YFSETQ, per germline. Deletions cut 0 bases from V and 5 bases from J, with 14 bases between. The J gene is TRBJ2-5, the V gene TRBV5-1; a weak D match, TRBD2 (5 bases). Sequences were obtained from naive CD8+ T cells from blood, with Jurkat cell RNA spiked in. The sample's subset: FACS-sorted CD8+CD4-CCR7+CD45RA+ naive T cells. The receptor was derived from a human donor in good health. Some libraries in this study had Jurkat cell RNA spiked in. The CDR3 reads CASSLASDRGETQYF. The CDR3 DNA is TGCGCCAGCAGCTTGGCGTCCGACCGCGGGGAGACCCAGTACTTC. The whole variable domain, filled in from reference TRBV5-1 and TRBJ2-5, reads KAGVTQTPRYLIKTRGQQVTLSCSPISGHRSVSWYQQTPGQGLQFLFEYFSETQRNKGNFPGRFSGRQFSNSRSEMNVSTLELGDSALYLCASSLASDRGETQYFGPGTRLLVL.